This paragraph reports one TCR beta chain. The junction differs from germline at one of its ends, possibly a read error. The data were obtained in a study of CD8+CD57+ T cells in acquired aplastic anemia. For the study at large: Sorted CD4+ and CD8+ cells yielded around 3.2 ug of DNA on average.

The study profiled TCR beta VDJ and CDR3 using genomic DNA as template. TCRdb re-called the reads with MiXCR, one entry per CDR3 protein. The repertoire consists of 150,000 to 200,000 distinct CDR3 sequences, with about 64% occurring once and the leading ten covering about 43%. This CDR3 is built from 12 residues. Germline V CDR1 and CDR2: WNHNN, SYGVQD (reference sequence). The source is a human donor with severe aplastic anemia or a healthy control (not recorded which). The sample comprised sorted CD4+, CD8+, or CD8+CD57+ T cells (not recorded which) from PBMCs. The gene calls are TRBV10-1 and TRBJ2-3, with TRBD1 identical over 7 bases. This CDR3 is CATGTVAHTQYF. CDR3 in DNA: TGTGCCACGGGGACAGTTGCTCATACGCAGTATTTT.